This T cell receptor (beta chain) was profiled in a study of T cells after yellow fever vaccination. Study results and limitations: The CD4 and CD8 compartments had a small share of their clonotypes in common.

TCRdb used MiXCR to reprocess the 5' RACE reads, holding one entry per CDR3 protein. The sample carries 250,000 or so distinct CDR3 sequences, about 3.9% recorded once. Many counts were recorded for this clonotype. Its antigen is not known. The TCR originated in a man younger than 30 who received the YFV17D yellow fever vaccine. The source material was PBMCs, sampled 15 days after the yellow fever booster vaccination.

CDR3 loop: CASSWLGPDEQFF. CDR3 in DNA: TGTGCCAGCAGTTGGCTCGGGCCCGACGAGCAGTTCTTC. The chain has TRBV12-3 or TRBV12-4 and TRBJ2-1; no clear D. This CDR3 is built from 13 residues. V was cut by 4 bases and J by 10 bases, with 14 bases left in between.